Below, 5 T cell receptor beta chains from the same sample are listed, as sequenced in a study of shared clonotypes between healthy human individuals. The table came from immunoSEQ multiplex PCR; TCRdb's copy has only in-frame clones and leaves some out. The top ten hold around 1.7% of the sample, which has over 2,000,000 clones, around 95% seen once. The naive CD8 fraction comprised CD45RO-negative cells positively selected for CCR7 and excluded terminally differentiated effector memory CD45RA+ cells. Sequencing was performed on naive CD8+ T cells from PBMCs. These receptors were taken from a young man in good health. Some clones in this sample may be carry-over from other donors' samples.

The chain links TRBV6-1 to TRBJ2-1; D remains ambiguous. V was shortened by 2 bases and J by 10 bases, with 9 bases between the two germline ends. CDR1 and CDR2 from the germline V gene are MNHNS and SASEGT. CDR3 length equals 12 residues. The CDR3 bases are TGTGCCAGCAGTGAACGCTCCCGAGAGCAGTTCTTC. It translates to CASSERSREQFF.

V and J are TRBV15 and TRBJ2-7, with D possibly TRBD1 on 6 matching bases. The ends were cut back, 5 bases at V and 6 bases at J, with 14 bases in the middle. CDR3 length equals 13 residues. CDR1 is LNHNV, CDR2 YYDKDF, per germline (reference sequence). The DNA of the CDR3 is TGTGCCACCAGCGGCCGACAGGTTTCCGAGCAGTACTTC. It yields the protein CATSGRQVSEQYF.

The rearrangement uses TRBV6-1 and TRBJ1-5; D remains unclear. This CDR3 is built from 14 residues. Germline V CDR1 and CDR2: MNHNS, SASEGT. The V end was cut by 2 bases, the J end by 2 bases, with 7 bases between. In DNA, the CDR3 is TGTGCCAGCAGTGAACTGGGCCGCAATCAGCCCCAGCATTTT. This sequence encodes CASSELGRNQPQHF.

The V call is TRBV15, the J call TRBJ2-7, with D maybe TRBD1 (6 bases). The CDR3 has 14 residues. Trimming took 5 bases from V and 3 from J, leaving 14 bases between them. The V gene's germline CDR1 is LNHNV and CDR2 YYDKDF (reference sequence). CDR3 DNA sequence: TGTGCCACCAGCCCACAGGGCAGCCTCTACGAGCAGTACTTC. It specifies CATSPQGSLYEQYF.

The chain is built from TRBV11-2 and TRBJ2-1; TRBD1 might be the D (6 bases). The CDR3 is 16 residues long. V lost 4 bases to trimming and J lost 2 bases, with 15 bases between them. Germline V gene sequence: CDR1 SGHAT, CDR2 FQNNGV. CDR3 sequence reads: CASSWSLDRTYNEQFF. The DNA of the CDR3 is TGTGCCAGCAGCTGGAGTTTGGACAGAACCTACAATGAGCAGTTCTTC.